This T cell receptor (beta chain) was documented in a study of beta chain features in type 1 diabetes. This clone was detected only a few times. This CDR3 region has 14 residues. CDR1 is SEHNR, CDR2 FQNEAQ, per germline (reference sequence). J gave up 2 bases and V 6 bases, and 5 bases lay outside the gene matches. The investigators reverse transcribed all of the isolated RNA, so they sequenced expressed TCRB transcripts. Sequencing was performed with immunoSEQ multiplex PCR; in TCRdb, only in-frame clones are kept and a portion is missing. This sample has hundreds of thousands of clones, with about 15% found just once.

Sequencing was performed on naive CD4+ T cells from blood. The receptor was isolated from a man aged 30 to 45 in good health. The rearrangement uses TRBV7-9 and TRBJ2-7; 9 positions match TRBD1. As DNA, the CDR3 is TGTGCCAGCAGTCGGACAGGGGCTGCCTACGAGCAGTACTTC. This codes for CASSRTGAAYEQYF.